A selection of T cell receptor beta chains follows, all from one sample in a study of siplizumab effects on memory and regulatory T cells. Data came from immunoSEQ multiplex PCR; TCRdb stores just in-frame clones and leaves some out. The top ten hold approximately 6.3% of the sample, which has roughly 8,500 clones, less than 45% seen once. These receptors lack a known antigen. Sequenced sample: CFSE-low (dividing) CD8+ T cells sorted from an allogeneic mixed lymphocyte reaction. These receptors were collected from a human donor in good health; the cells came from an allogeneic mixed lymphocyte reaction. The CDR3 runs from the conserved cysteine through the conserved F or W. D genes are given only for firm matches. Clone size appears in some rows only: once, few, many, or a class for an expanded clone.

CDR3nt	CDR3aa	j_gene	d_gene	v_gene	abundance
TGTGCCAGTAGTATAGGAGGCTCTGAAGCTTTCTTT	CASSIGGSEAFF	TRBJ1-1	-	TRBV19	medium-sized
TGCGCCAGCAGCTTGTGGTACGGGAGCTCCTACAATGAGCAGTTCTTC	CASSLWYGSSYNEQFF	TRBJ2-1	-	TRBV5-1	-
TGCGCCAGCAGCCAAGGCGCAGGGTCAGGATACGAGCAGTACTTC	CASSQGAGSGYEQYF	TRBJ2-7	-	TRBV4-1	medium-sized
TGTGCTAGCAGCCTGGGACAGAATGAAAAACTGTTTTTT	CASSLGQNEKLFF	TRBJ1-4	TRBD1	TRBV7-7	-
TGTGCCAGCAGCTTAGATGTGGGAGCCTTCTACGAGCAGTACTTC	CASSLDVGAFYEQYF	TRBJ2-7	-	TRBV7-8	-
TGTGCCAGCAGCCCGGACAGGGGTGTTGAAGCTTTCTTT	CASSPDRGVEAFF	TRBJ1-1	TRBD1	TRBV7-8	-
TGTGCCAGCAGCTTGGCCGCGGGGAGCTCCTACGAGCAGTACTTC	CASSLAAGSSYEQYF	TRBJ2-7	-	TRBV5-3	once
TGCAGCGCCACGGGGGGGCTGGCCTATGGCTACACCTTC	CSATGGLAYGYTF	TRBJ1-2	-	TRBV29-1	medium-sized
TGTGCCAGCAGCTCGGGACAGGGGATCACAGATACGCAGTATTTT	CASSSGQGITDTQYF	TRBJ2-3	TRBD1	TRBV7-8	-
TGTGCCAGCAGCTTTATGGCCGGGGAGCTGTTTTTT	CASSFMAGELFF	TRBJ2-2	-	TRBV5-4	-
TGCGCCAGCAGCTTGGACGGAGGGGGGAGAAATGGCTACACCTTC	CASSLDGGGRNGYTF	TRBJ1-2	-	TRBV5-1	medium-sized
TGTGCCAGCAGCTTAGCTAGGGCAGCTGGCTACACCTTC	CASSLARAAGYTF	TRBJ1-2	-	TRBV7-2	once
TGTGCCTGGAGCGACGGCTACGAGCAGTACTTC	CAWSDGYEQYF	TRBJ2-7	-	TRBV30	few
TGTGCCAGCAGCCCCCCTAGCTCCTACGAGCAGTACTTC	CASSPPSSYEQYF	TRBJ2-7	-	TRBV7-9	-
TGTGCCACCGGAAGAGACCAAGAGACCCAGTACTTC	CATGRDQETQYF	TRBJ2-5	-	TRBV10-3	few
TGCGCCAGCAGCGCACGTTGGGGTGAGCAGTTCTTC	CASSARWGEQFF	TRBJ2-1	-	TRBV4-1	medium-sized